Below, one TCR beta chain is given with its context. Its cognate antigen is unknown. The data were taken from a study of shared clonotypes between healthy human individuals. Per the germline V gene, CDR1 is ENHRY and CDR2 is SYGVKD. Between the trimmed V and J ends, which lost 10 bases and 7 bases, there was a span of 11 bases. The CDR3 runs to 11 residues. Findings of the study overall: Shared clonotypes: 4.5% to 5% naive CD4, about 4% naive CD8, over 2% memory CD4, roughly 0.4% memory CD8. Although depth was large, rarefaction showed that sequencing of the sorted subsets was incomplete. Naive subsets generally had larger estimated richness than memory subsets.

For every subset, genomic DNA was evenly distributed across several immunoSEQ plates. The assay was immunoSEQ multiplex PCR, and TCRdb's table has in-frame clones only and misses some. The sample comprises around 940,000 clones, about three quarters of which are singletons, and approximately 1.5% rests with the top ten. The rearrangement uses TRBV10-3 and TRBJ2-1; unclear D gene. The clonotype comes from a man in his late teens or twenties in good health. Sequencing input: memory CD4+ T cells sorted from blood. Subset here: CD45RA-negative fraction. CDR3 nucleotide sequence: TGTGCCACAAGCCGAGCGAATGAGCAGTTCTTC. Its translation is CATSRANEQFF.